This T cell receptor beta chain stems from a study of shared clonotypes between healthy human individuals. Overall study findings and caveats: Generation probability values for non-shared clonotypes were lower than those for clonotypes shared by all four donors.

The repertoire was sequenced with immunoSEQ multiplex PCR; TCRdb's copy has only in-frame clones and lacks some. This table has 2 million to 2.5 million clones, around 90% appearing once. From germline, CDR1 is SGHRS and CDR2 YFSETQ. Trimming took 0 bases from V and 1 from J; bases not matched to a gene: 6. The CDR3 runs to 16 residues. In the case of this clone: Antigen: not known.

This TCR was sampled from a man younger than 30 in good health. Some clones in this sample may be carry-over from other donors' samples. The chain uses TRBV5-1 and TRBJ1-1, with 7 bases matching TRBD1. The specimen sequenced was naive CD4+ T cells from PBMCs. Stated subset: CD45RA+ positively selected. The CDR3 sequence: CASSLGTGQRNTEAFF. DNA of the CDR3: TGCGCCAGCAGCTTGGGGACGGGACAGAGGAACACTGAAGCTTTCTTT.